The entry below gives a single T cell receptor (beta chain) sequence along with its context. Its antigen remains unidentified. Researchers ran the PCR with 60 Vbeta and 13 Jbeta primers. Sequenced by immunoSEQ multiplex PCR; TCRdb stores in-frame clones only, minus some. The sample holds about 110,000 clones, around two thirds seen once. The sample belongs to a study of cytomegalovirus exposure and HLA in healthy donors. Across the whole study: Inside one of the first data releases sat about 85 million unique TCRs taken from HLA-typed donors. Broader study findings: One later analysis reportedly identified an Asian-associated ancestry cluster that showed fewer N-insertions than the roughly 700-donor mean. As a later analysis revealed, the rate of TCR association differed by HLA locus, with DRB1 most and HLA-C fewest. The authors later found most CMV-associated TCR beta chains appeared HLA-restricted.

Germline CDR1 SNHLY, CDR2 FYNNEI. The CDR3 spans 14 residues. The V gene end was trimmed by 2 bases and the J gene end by 10 bases; junction bases not matched to a gene: 6. The sequence was collected from a woman in her thirties or forties in good health and CMV-seropositive. The specimen sequenced was PBMCs. This chain connects TRBV2 to TRBJ2-5, with 11 bases lining up with TRBD2. CDR3 in amino acids: CASSELAGGEGQYF. DNA of the CDR3: TGTGCCAGCAGTGAACTAGCGGGGGGCGAGGGCCAGTACTTC.